Listed below are T cell receptor beta chains from one sample, sequenced in a study of cytomegalovirus exposure and HLA in healthy donors. Generated by immunoSEQ multiplex PCR, the TCRdb table keeps only in-frame clones and is missing some. The sample consists of roughly 80,000 clones, approximately 84% of them appearing once. The sequencing input was PBMCs. These receptors originate from a woman aged 50 to 60 in good health and CMV-seronegative. Both conserved end residues are part of each CDR3. Each record gives: V gene, clone size, D gene, J gene, CDR3 protein, CDR3 DNA. A D gene is named only where the DNA matches it firmly. Some rows have no size entry. The others give once, few or many, or a class for an expanded clone.

V gene: TRBV28; clone size: -; D gene: TRBD1; J gene: TRBJ1-2; CDR3 protein: CASLQGAGGYTF; CDR3 DNA: TGTGCCAGCTTACAGGGGGCGGGTGGCTACACCTTC
V gene: TRBV5-8; clone size: -; D gene: -; J gene: TRBJ1-5; CDR3 protein: CASSSSGIPSNQPQHF; CDR3 DNA: TGTGCCAGCAGCTCCTCCGGGATTCCTTCCAATCAGCCCCAGCATTTT
V gene: TRBV2; clone size: -; D gene: -; J gene: TRBJ1-3; CDR3 protein: CASREVNSGNTIYF; CDR3 DNA: TGTGCCAGCAGGGAGGTGAACTCTGGAAACACCATATATTTT
V gene: TRBV28; clone size: -; D gene: -; J gene: TRBJ1-2; CDR3 protein: CASSLFSAGNYGYTF; CDR3 DNA: TGTGCCAGCAGTTTATTCTCGGCAGGGAACTATGGCTACACCTTC
V gene: TRBV20-1; clone size: -; D gene: -; J gene: TRBJ2-1; CDR3 protein: CSAYAARQFF; CDR3 DNA: TGCAGTGCTTATGCCGCCAGGCAGTTCTTC
V gene: TRBV5-6; clone size: few; D gene: TRBD1; J gene: TRBJ1-3; CDR3 protein: CASSLGTGSWRSGNTIYF; CDR3 DNA: TGTGCCAGCAGCTTGGGGACAGGGAGCTGGCGCTCTGGAAACACCATATATTTT
V gene: TRBV4-3; clone size: -; D gene: -; J gene: TRBJ2-1; CDR3 protein: CASSPVAVDYNEQFF; CDR3 DNA: TGCGCCAGCAGCCCAGTAGCGGTGGACTACAATGAGCAGTTCTTC
V gene: TRBV6-6; clone size: -; D gene: -; J gene: TRBJ2-1; CDR3 protein: CASSYSSQGGRNEQFF; CDR3 DNA: TGTGCCAGCAGTTACTCGAGTCAGGGTGGGCGAAATGAGCAGTTCTTC
V gene: TRBV15; clone size: -; D gene: -; J gene: TRBJ2-1; CDR3 protein: CATSREWGGKVIEQFF; CDR3 DNA: TGTGCCACCAGCAGAGAATGGGGCGGGAAAGTGATTGAGCAGTTCTTC
V gene: TRBV28; clone size: once; D gene: TRBD1; J gene: TRBJ1-1; CDR3 protein: CASSSGTGKTFF; CDR3 DNA: TGTGCCAGCAGTAGCGGGACAGGGAAAACTTTCTTT
V gene: TRBV4-1; clone size: -; D gene: -; J gene: TRBJ2-5; CDR3 protein: CASSQDSGGGKLTRTQYF; CDR3 DNA: TGCGCCAGCAGCCAAGATTCGGGCGGGGGCAAACTTACCCGGACCCAGTACTTC
V gene: TRBV4-2; clone size: -; D gene: TRBD1; J gene: TRBJ1-1; CDR3 protein: CASSQGLGQGVMNTEAFF; CDR3 DNA: TGTGCCAGCAGCCAGGGTCTGGGACAGGGGGTTATGAACACTGAAGCTTTCTTT
V gene: TRBV6-1; clone size: -; D gene: -; J gene: TRBJ2-7; CDR3 protein: CASSEFGGEMWYEQYF; CDR3 DNA: TGTGCCAGCAGTGAATTTGGCGGGGAGATGTGGTACGAGCAGTACTTC
V gene: TRBV19; clone size: -; D gene: -; J gene: TRBJ2-7; CDR3 protein: CASSVTASYEQYF; CDR3 DNA: TGTGCCAGTAGTGTGACAGCGTCCTACGAGCAGTACTTC
V gene: TRBV5-1; clone size: -; D gene: TRBD1; J gene: TRBJ1-1; CDR3 protein: CASSATGGGITEAFF; CDR3 DNA: TGCGCCAGCAGCGCGACAGGGGGCGGGATCACTGAAGCTTTCTTT
V gene: TRBV5-1; clone size: -; D gene: -; J gene: TRBJ2-3; CDR3 protein: CASSLAPGQGTDTQYF; CDR3 DNA: TGCGCCAGCAGCTTGGCCCCGGGACAAGGCACAGATACGCAGTATTTT
V gene: TRBV2; clone size: once; D gene: -; J gene: TRBJ2-3; CDR3 protein: CASTEGMASGTDTQYF; CDR3 DNA: TGTGCCAGCACTGAAGGTATGGCTAGCGGCACAGATACGCAGTATTTT
V gene: TRBV7-2; clone size: -; D gene: -; J gene: TRBJ2-7; CDR3 protein: CASSLRLPSEQYF; CDR3 DNA: TGTGCCAGCAGCTTAAGACTTCCCAGCGAGCAGTACTTC
V gene: TRBV6-6; clone size: -; D gene: -; J gene: TRBJ2-7; CDR3 protein: CASSGQSYEQYF; CDR3 DNA: TGTGCCAGCAGTGGTCAGTCCTACGAGCAGTACTTC
V gene: TRBV4-2; clone size: -; D gene: -; J gene: TRBJ1-2; CDR3 protein: CASSQDQRFGEHYGYTF; CDR3 DNA: TGTGCCAGCAGCCAAGATCAACGGTTTGGTGAACACTATGGCTACACCTTC
V gene: TRBV19; clone size: -; D gene: -; J gene: TRBJ2-1; CDR3 protein: CASSIAGANNNEQFF; CDR3 DNA: TGTGCCAGTAGTATAGCGGGAGCAAATAACAATGAGCAGTTCTTC
V gene: TRBV7-6; clone size: -; D gene: -; J gene: TRBJ2-1; CDR3 protein: CASSPSPWKSYNEQFF; CDR3 DNA: TGTGCCAGCAGCCCTAGCCCCTGGAAATCCTACAATGAGCAGTTCTTC
V gene: TRBV10-2; clone size: -; D gene: -; J gene: TRBJ2-7; CDR3 protein: CASSEGAVYEQYF; CDR3 DNA: TGCGCCAGCAGTGAAGGGGCCGTCTACGAGCAGTACTTC
V gene: TRBV28; clone size: -; D gene: TRBD2; J gene: TRBJ2-7; CDR3 protein: CASTGTSGIYEQYF; CDR3 DNA: TGTGCCAGCACCGGGACTAGCGGGATCTACGAGCAGTACTTC
V gene: TRBV27; clone size: -; D gene: TRBD2; J gene: TRBJ2-3; CDR3 protein: CASTHLPGLAGGLGTDTQYF; CDR3 DNA: TGTGCCAGCACTCACCTGCCGGGACTAGCGGGGGGGCTTGGCACAGATACGCAGTATTTT
V gene: TRBV4-2; clone size: -; D gene: TRBD1; J gene: TRBJ1-6; CDR3 protein: CASSQEERGQGYSPLHF; CDR3 DNA: TGTGCCAGCAGCCAAGAGGAGAGGGGACAGGGGTATTCACCCCTCCACTTT
V gene: TRBV18; clone size: -; D gene: TRBD1; J gene: TRBJ1-1; CDR3 protein: CASSPTGANTEAFF; CDR3 DNA: TGTGCCAGCTCACCGACAGGGGCTAACACTGAAGCTTTCTTT
V gene: TRBV4-3; clone size: -; D gene: -; J gene: TRBJ1-1; CDR3 protein: CASSQEGHSGAEAFF; CDR3 DNA: TGCGCCAGCAGCCAAGAGGGCCACTCGGGGGCTGAAGCTTTCTTT
V gene: TRBV27; clone size: few; D gene: TRBD1; J gene: TRBJ2-1; CDR3 protein: CASSLSDGRVGTGSYNEQFF; CDR3 DNA: TGTGCCAGCAGTTTATCCGATGGGCGTGTCGGGACAGGGTCCTACAATGAGCAGTTCTTC
V gene: TRBV6-5; clone size: once; D gene: -; J gene: TRBJ1-1; CDR3 protein: CASSYGEGVTEAFF; CDR3 DNA: TGTGCCAGCAGTTATGGGGAGGGAGTCACTGAAGCTTTCTTT
V gene: TRBV4-2; clone size: -; D gene: -; J gene: TRBJ2-1; CDR3 protein: CASSQDHLYNEQFF; CDR3 DNA: TGTGCCAGCAGCCAAGATCACCTATACAATGAGCAGTTCTTC
V gene: TRBV27; clone size: -; D gene: -; J gene: TRBJ1-1; CDR3 protein: CATRDGGNTEAFF; CDR3 DNA: TGTGCCACCCGGGACGGGGGGAACACTGAAGCTTTCTTT
V gene: TRBV2; clone size: -; D gene: TRBD1; J gene: TRBJ2-3; CDR3 protein: CATNRDRGIDTQYF; CDR3 DNA: TGTGCCACTAACCGGGACAGGGGGATAGATACGCAGTATTTT
V gene: TRBV7-9; clone size: -; D gene: -; J gene: TRBJ2-3; CDR3 protein: CASSYSQGNTQYF; CDR3 DNA: TGTGCCAGCAGCTATTCCCAGGGGAATACGCAGTATTTT
V gene: TRBV7-7; clone size: -; D gene: -; J gene: TRBJ2-6; CDR3 protein: CASSPSVRSSGANVLTF; CDR3 DNA: TGTGCTAGCAGCCCGAGCGTTCGAAGTTCTGGGGCCAACGTCCTGACTTTC
V gene: TRBV18; clone size: -; D gene: -; J gene: TRBJ1-2; CDR3 protein: CASSPYGRVEYTF; CDR3 DNA: TGTGCCAGCTCACCGTACGGGCGGGTCGAGTACACCTTC
V gene: TRBV14; clone size: -; D gene: -; J gene: TRBJ2-7; CDR3 protein: CASSHLSSYEQYF; CDR3 DNA: TGTGCCAGCAGCCACCTAAGCTCCTACGAGCAGTACTTC
V gene: TRBV6-5; clone size: -; D gene: -; J gene: TRBJ2-7; CDR3 protein: CASSYQGGGFRDEQYF; CDR3 DNA: TGTGCCAGCAGTTACCAGGGCGGGGGCTTTAGGGACGAGCAGTACTTC
V gene: TRBV19; clone size: -; D gene: TRBD1; J gene: TRBJ2-5; CDR3 protein: CASTRTGEVETQYF; CDR3 DNA: TGTGCCAGTACCAGGACAGGGGAGGTGGAGACCCAGTACTTC
V gene: TRBV29-1; clone size: -; D gene: TRBD1; J gene: TRBJ1-2; CDR3 protein: CSVESYGTGVSYGYTF; CDR3 DNA: TGCAGCGTTGAGTCCTATGGGACAGGGGTCTCCTATGGCTACACCTTC
V gene: TRBV4-3; clone size: -; D gene: TRBD1; J gene: TRBJ1-2; CDR3 protein: CASSPSGAGGSYGYTF; CDR3 DNA: TGCGCCAGCAGCCCGAGTGGTGCAGGGGGCAGTTATGGCTACACCTTC
V gene: TRBV6-1; clone size: -; D gene: TRBD1; J gene: TRBJ1-2; CDR3 protein: CASSDRVGNYGYTF; CDR3 DNA: TGTGCCAGCAGCGACAGGGTGGGTAACTATGGCTACACCTTC
V gene: TRBV29-1; clone size: -; D gene: -; J gene: TRBJ2-7; CDR3 protein: CSVEGGLGEQYF; CDR3 DNA: TGCAGCGTTGAAGGGGGCCTTGGGGAGCAGTACTTC
V gene: TRBV7-3; clone size: -; D gene: TRBD2; J gene: TRBJ2-1; CDR3 protein: CASSLISGSTNEQFF; CDR3 DNA: TGTGCCAGCAGCTTAATTAGCGGGAGTACGAATGAGCAGTTCTTC
V gene: TRBV5-1; clone size: -; D gene: -; J gene: TRBJ2-1; CDR3 protein: CASSFTPGQGMYEQFF; CDR3 DNA: TGCGCCAGCAGCTTTACGCCGGGACAAGGGATGTATGAGCAGTTCTTC
V gene: TRBV6-1; clone size: -; D gene: -; J gene: TRBJ2-7; CDR3 protein: CASSQATYEQYF; CDR3 DNA: TGTGCCAGCAGTCAGGCCACCTACGAGCAGTACTTC
V gene: TRBV27; clone size: -; D gene: TRBD2; J gene: TRBJ2-2; CDR3 protein: CASTIRLAGGNTGELFF; CDR3 DNA: TGTGCCAGCACTATAAGGCTAGCGGGGGGGAACACCGGGGAGCTGTTTTTT
V gene: TRBV15; clone size: -; D gene: -; J gene: TRBJ1-5; CDR3 protein: CATSRGRGNQPQHF; CDR3 DNA: TGTGCCACCAGCAGAGGGAGGGGAAACCAGCCCCAGCATTTT
V gene: TRBV5-1; clone size: -; D gene: -; J gene: TRBJ1-5; CDR3 protein: CASSYSGDGNQPQHF; CDR3 DNA: TGCGCCAGCAGCTATTCGGGAGATGGCAATCAGCCCCAGCATTTT
V gene: TRBV7-2; clone size: -; D gene: TRBD1; J gene: TRBJ1-1; CDR3 protein: CASSLLLWDRGNTEAFF; CDR3 DNA: TGTGCCAGCAGCTTGCTCCTTTGGGACAGGGGCAACACTGAAGCTTTCTTT
V gene: TRBV5-1; clone size: -; D gene: TRBD2; J gene: TRBJ2-7; CDR3 protein: CASSQLGLAISGEQYF; CDR3 DNA: TGCGCCAGCAGCCAATTAGGACTAGCGATTTCGGGGGAGCAGTACTTC
V gene: TRBV23-1; clone size: -; D gene: TRBD2; J gene: TRBJ2-3; CDR3 protein: CASSQSWGTSGTADTQYF; CDR3 DNA: TGCGCCAGCAGTCAATCGTGGGGTACTAGCGGGACTGCAGATACGCAGTATTTT
V gene: TRBV29-1; clone size: -; D gene: -; J gene: TRBJ2-2; CDR3 protein: CSITGNTGELFF; CDR3 DNA: TGCAGTATAACAGGAAACACCGGGGAGCTGTTTTTT